These 27 T cell receptor beta chains share one sample of origin, sequenced in a study of blood T cell repertoires in COVID-19. Produced via immunoSEQ multiplex PCR; TCRdb's table is partial and in-frame only. The repertoire has over 400,000 clones, 80% to 90% of them found once; the top ten carry about 3.2%. Specimen: peripheral blood. These receptor sequences come from a human donor in a cohort sampled during active COVID-19.

The V gene is TRBV4-1, the J gene TRBJ1-5, with a possible D match to TRBD1 (6 bases). CDR3 length: 15 amino acids. Deletions cut 4 bases from V and 3 bases from J, with 13 bases between. Germline lookup yields CDR1 MGHRA and CDR2 YSYEKL. CDR3 residues: CASSPVTGNNQPQHF. The CDR3 DNA is TGCGCCAGCAGCCCTGTCACAGGGAACAATCAGCCCCAGCATTTT.

CDR3 sequence (DNA): TGTGCCAGCAGTGTTAGCATAGGTCCCTACGAGCAGTACTTC. It codes for CASSVSIGPYEQYF. This sequence joins TRBV6-4 and TRBJ2-7, with D unresolved. V lost 4 bases and J lost 2, with 12 bases in between. This CDR3 comprises 14 residues. The V gene's germline CDR1 is MRHNA and CDR2 SNTAGT.

The chain recombines TRBV5-8 with TRBJ1-3; D uncertain. This CDR3 has 16 residues. The germline V gene encodes CDR1 SGHTS and CDR2 YDEGEE. The germline V and J ends were trimmed by 4 bases and 0 bases, with 14 bases remaining between them. The CDR3 reads CASSIRTTRSGNTIYF. As DNA, the CDR3 is TGTGCCAGCAGCATCAGGACTACCCGCTCTGGAAACACCATATATTTT.

This clone was picked up one time. Compared with germline, one end of the junction differs, possibly owing to a read error. The CDR3 DNA reads as TGCAGCGTAGAAGGGGCAGCGGGAGTCACCGGGGAGCTGTTTTTT. This codes for CSVEGAAGVTGELFF. This chain uses TRBV29-1 with TRBJ2-2, with 8 bases that match TRBD2. The CDR3 totals 15 residues. Germline V gene lookup returns CDR1 SQVTM and CDR2 ANQGSEA.

The chain uses TRBV5-1 and TRBJ2-1, with 7 bases identical to TRBD2. The length of the CDR3 is 15 residues. J gave up 5 bases and V 0 bases, and 5 bases lay outside the gene matches. Germline CDR1 reads SGHRS; CDR2 reads YFSETQ. CDR3 sequence (DNA): TGCGCCAGCAGCTTGGGGCTAGCGGTCAACAATGAGCAGTTCTTC. It codes for CASSLGLAVNNEQFF. Together with reference TRBV5-1 and TRBJ2-1, the CDR3 gives the full variable domain: KAGVTQTPRYLIKTRGQQVTLSCSPISGHRSVSWYQQTPGQGLQFLFEYFSETQRNKGNFPGRFSGRQFSNSRSEMNVSTLELGDSALYLCASSLGLAVNNEQFFGPGTRLTVL.

The rearrangement uses TRBV20-1 and TRBJ2-7; D may be TRBD2 (5 bases). This CDR3 region has 17 residues. Germline values: CDR1 DFQATT, CDR2 SNEGSKA (reference sequence). Deletions cut 3 bases from V and 5 bases from J, with 26 bases between. In nucleotides, the CDR3 is TGCAGTGCTAGTAGTCCCAGGACTGGGGTTGAGGCCCACGAGCAGTACTTC. This gives the protein CSASSPRTGVEAHEQYF.

This clone was seen more than once but under ten times. This chain connects TRBV9 to TRBJ2-1; a possible D gene is TRBD2 (6 bases). The V gene lost 0 bases and the J gene lost 6 bases, with 16 bases spanning the gap. This CDR3 spans 16 amino acids. Germline V gene data show CDR1 as SGDLS and CDR2 as YYNGEE. The CDR3 bases are TGTGCCAGCAGCGTAGTTTCGGGAGAGCAGGGCAATGAGCAGTTCTTC. It is translated as CASSVVSGEQGNEQFF.

The V call is TRBV28, the J call TRBJ2-7; TRBD1 matches 9 bases. The ends lost 6 bases at V and 3 bases at J; junction bases unmatched: 3. This CDR3 has 13 amino acids. CDR1 and CDR2 from the germline V gene are MDHEN and SYDVKM. CDR3 amino acids: CASRGTGRYEQYF. DNA for the CDR3: TGTGCCAGCAGGGGGACAGGGCGCTACGAGCAGTACTTC.

In its sample, this clone was seen a few times. The chain has TRBV5-8 and TRBJ2-7, with D possibly TRBD1 on 5 matching bases. V was trimmed by 5 bases and J by 1 base, leaving 10 bases between them. The CDR3 contains 13 residues. Germline V lookup: CDR1 SGHTS, CDR2 YDEGEE. The DNA for the CDR3 is TGTGCCAGCAGTTTCAGGGCGTCCTACGAGCAGTACTTC. It translates to CASSFRASYEQYF.

This chain links TRBV19 with TRBJ1-3; 9 nucleotides match TRBD1. J was trimmed by 2 bases and V by 4 bases; bases with no gene match: 6. The CDR3 contains 16 residues. Germline CDR1 LNHDA, CDR2 SQIVND (reference sequence). CDR3 sequence: CASSTRDRATGNTIYF. The DNA of the CDR3 is TGTGCCAGTAGTACACGGGACAGGGCGACTGGAAACACCATATATTTT. Supplemented by reference TRBV19 and TRBJ1-3, the full variable domain reads DGGITQSPKYLFRKEGQNVTLSCEQNLNHDAMYWYRQDPGQGLRLIYYSQIVNDFQKGDIAEGYSVSREKKESFPLTVTSAQKNPTAFYLCASSTRDRATGNTIYFGEGSWLTVV.

This chain links TRBV5-5 with TRBJ2-7, with 8 bases identical to TRBD1. From germline, CDR1 is SGHKS and CDR2 YYEKEE (reference sequence). Trimming took 0 bases from V and 5 from J; bases not matched to a gene: 7. The CDR3 loop spans 15 amino acids. CDR3 protein: CASSLDGRGHDEQYF. For the CDR3, the DNA is TGTGCCAGCAGCTTGGACGGCAGGGGGCACGACGAGCAGTACTTC.

The rearrangement uses TRBV9 and TRBJ1-2, with a weak D call TRBD1 (5 bases). The germline V gene encodes CDR1 SGDLS and CDR2 YYNGEE. V dropped 0 bases and J dropped 2 bases, with 8 bases sitting between them. This CDR3 comprises 14 residues. The CDR3 DNA reads TGTGCCAGCAGCGTAGGGGGCCCAAACTATGGCTACACCTTC. Translation: CASSVGGPNYGYTF.

V gene TRBV2 combines with J gene TRBJ1-6; the match to TRBD1 covers 9 bases. The V gene end was trimmed by 1 base and the J gene end by 7 bases; junction bases not matched to a gene: 5. CDR1 and CDR2 from the germline V gene are SNHLY and FYNNEI. This CDR3 spans 16 amino acids. The CDR3 coding sequence is TGTGCCAGCAGTGAAGATACAGGGGGCTTGAATTCACCCCTCCACTTT. Its translation is CASSEDTGGLNSPLHF.

The chain employs TRBV19 and TRBJ2-5, with D possibly TRBD2 on 6 matching bases. The germline gives CDR1 LNHDA, CDR2 SQIVND (reference sequence). This CDR3 spans 14 amino acids. The V end was cut by 8 bases, the J end by 4 bases, with 17 bases between. The chain's CDR3 is CASGAGSTGETQYF. The CDR3, as DNA: TGTGCCAGTGGGGCGGGAAGTACTGGAGAGACCCAGTACTTC.

The chain links TRBV9 to TRBJ2-2, with 7 bases that match TRBD1. The length of the CDR3 is 16 residues. Germline V gives CDR1 SGDLS, CDR2 YYNGEE. J was trimmed by 5 bases and V by 1 base; bases with no gene match: 8. The CDR3 DNA sequence: TGTGCCAGCAGCGTAACGTCAGGACAGGAAACCGGGGAGCTGTTTTTT. It codes for CASSVTSGQETGELFF.

Details on this clone: Other DNA variants within this sample encode the same CDR3. The rearrangement uses TRBV29-1 and TRBJ2-1, with D perhaps matching TRBD2 (6 bases). V lost 4 bases to trimming and J lost 7 bases, with 8 bases between them. The germline V gene encodes CDR1 SQVTM and CDR2 ANQGSEA. The CDR3 spans 11 residues. The CDR3 bases are TGCAGCGTTGGGAGGGGTAATGAGCAGTTCTTC. Translation: CSVGRGNEQFF.

The gene calls are TRBV9 and TRBJ2-5, with TRBD2 matching over 10 bases. J was trimmed by 4 bases and V by 4 bases; bases with no gene match: 10. The CDR3 contains 16 residues. Germline assignment: CDR1 SGDLS and CDR2 YYNGEE. The CDR3 is CASSPRIAGGPETQYF. In nucleotides, the CDR3 is TGTGCCAGCAGCCCCCGGATAGCGGGAGGCCCAGAGACCCAGTACTTC.

This clone was seen more than once but under ten times. V and J are TRBV2 and TRBJ1-6, with unresolved D. Germline CDR1 reads SNHLY; CDR2 reads FYNNEI. The CDR3 has 12 amino acids. With 7 bases removed from V and 9 bases from J, the gap between germline ends came to 10 bases. CDR3 coding DNA: TGTGCCAGCACGATTGACTCTTCACCCCTCCACTTT. Its protein product is CASTIDSSPLHF.

The V gene is TRBV19, the J gene TRBJ2-2, with D possibly matching TRBD1 (5 bases). V was cut by 7 bases and J by 0 bases, with 12 bases left in between. Germline V gene sequence: CDR1 LNHDA, CDR2 SQIVND (reference sequence). This CDR3 has 15 amino acids. The CDR3 protein is CASTYGRANTGELFF. The CDR3, as DNA: TGTGCCAGTACCTACGGCAGGGCGAACACCGGGGAGCTGTTTTTT.

The chain has TRBV4-3 and TRBJ1-4; the D gene is possibly TRBD1 (5 bases). There are 16 residues in the CDR3. V was clipped by 0 bases and J by 8 bases, with 16 bases between them. Germline CDR1 and CDR2: LGHNA and YSLEER. CDR3 amino acids: CASSQEGGVSREKLFF. As DNA, the CDR3 is TGCGCCAGCAGCCAAGAAGGAGGGGTATCGAGGGAAAAACTGTTTTTT.

The chain combines TRBV27 with TRBJ2-1; 8 nucleotides align to TRBD2. V dropped 2 bases and J dropped 6; count of bases not matched to a gene: 6. Germline values: CDR1 MNHEY, CDR2 SMNVEV (reference sequence). The CDR3 loop spans 15 amino acids. The CDR3 is CASSLNGRAGNEQFF. The DNA for the CDR3 is TGTGCCAGCAGTTTAAACGGGAGGGCCGGCAATGAGCAGTTCTTC.

The V gene is TRBV6-5, the J gene TRBJ2-3; D gene ambiguous. From germline, CDR1 is MNHEY and CDR2 SVGAGI. This CDR3 contains 16 residues. V lost 2 bases and J 1 base, leaving 13 bases between the germline ends. CDR3 bases: TGTGCCAGCAGTTACGGTCGGAGCAGAGGCACAGATACGCAGTATTTT. This translates into CASSYGRSRGTDTQYF.

V usage is TRBV5-6 and J usage is TRBJ1-5; 7 bases line up with TRBD1. Trimming cost V 4 bases and J 9 bases; bases outside gene matches: 10. The germline V gene has CDR1 SGHDT and CDR2 YYEEEE. The CDR3 contains 14 residues. CDR3 loop: CASSHGQDKRPQHF. The CDR3 DNA reads as TGTGCCAGCAGCCACGGACAGGATAAACGGCCCCAGCATTTT. Full variable domain (rest looked up from reference TRBV5-6 and TRBJ1-5): DAGVTQSPTHLIKTRGQQVTLRCSPKSGHDTVSWYQQALGQGPQFIFQYYEEEERQRGNFPDRFSGHQFPNYSSELNVNALLLGDSALYLCASSHGQDKRPQHFGDGTRLSIL.

The J gene is TRBJ1-2, the V gene TRBV6-5; the match to TRBD1 covers 8 bases. Germline V gene lookup returns CDR1 MNHEY and CDR2 SVGAGI. The CDR3 runs 15 residues. V lost 0 bases, J lost 7 bases, and 7 bases stayed unmatched. This CDR3 is CASSYSSYRGSGYTF. The CDR3 DNA sequence: TGTGCCAGCAGTTACTCGAGTTACAGGGGGTCTGGCTACACCTTC.

In this sample, this clone turned up once. This chain connects TRBV20-1 to TRBJ1-4; no clear D gene. V was clipped by 3 bases and J by 3 bases, with 11 bases between them. Germline V gene sequence: CDR1 DFQATT, CDR2 SNEGSKA (reference sequence). The CDR3 consists of 14 residues. As DNA, the CDR3 is TGCAGTGCTAGTACCCAGGCATCTAATGAAAAACTGTTTTTT. It translates to CSASTQASNEKLFF.

V usage is TRBV27 and J usage is TRBJ1-1; 8 positions match TRBD1. CDR1 is MNHEY and CDR2 is SMNVEV in the germline V gene (reference sequence). V lost 7 bases to trimming and J lost 7 bases; unmatched junction nucleotides: 14. The CDR3 has 15 residues. Here the CDR3 DNA reads TGTGCCAGCAACCGAAGAGGGACAGGCGTGCGTGAAGCTTTCTTT. Translated, it gives CASNRRGTGVREAFF.

The CDR3 region is CAWSVRSGSYNEQFF. CDR3 nucleotide sequence: TGTGCCTGGAGTGTTCGTAGCGGGAGCTACAATGAGCAGTTCTTC. The chain is built from TRBV30 and TRBJ2-1; 9 positions agree with TRBD2. Germline-derived CDR1 and CDR2 are GTSNPN and SVGIG (reference sequence). The CDR3 is made up of 15 amino acids. Trimming took 0 bases from V and 3 from J; bases not matched to a gene: 3. Together with reference TRBV30 and TRBJ2-1, the CDR3 gives the full variable domain: SQTIHQWPATLVQPVGSPLSLECTVEGTSNPNLYWYRQAAGRGLQLLFYSVGIGQISSEVPQNLSASRPQDRQFILSSKKLLLSDSGFYLCAWSVRSGSYNEQFFGPGTRLTVL.